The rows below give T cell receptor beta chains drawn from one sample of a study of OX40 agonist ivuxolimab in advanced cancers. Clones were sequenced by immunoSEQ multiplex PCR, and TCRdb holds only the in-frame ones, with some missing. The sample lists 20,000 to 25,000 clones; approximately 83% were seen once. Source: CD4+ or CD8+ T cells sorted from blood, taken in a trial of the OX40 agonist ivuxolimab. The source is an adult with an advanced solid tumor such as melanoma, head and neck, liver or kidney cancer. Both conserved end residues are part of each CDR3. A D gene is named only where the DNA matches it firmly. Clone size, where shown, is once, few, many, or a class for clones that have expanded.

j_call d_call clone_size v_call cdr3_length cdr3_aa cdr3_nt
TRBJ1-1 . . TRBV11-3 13 CASSYSFGTEAFF TGTGCCAGCAGTTACTCGTTTGGGACTGAAGCTTTCTTT
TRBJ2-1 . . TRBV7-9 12 CASSSLANEQFF TGTGCCAGCAGCTCTTTAGCAAATGAGCAGTTCTTC
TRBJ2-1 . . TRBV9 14 CASSVDHGANEQFF TGTGCCAGCAGCGTAGATCACGGCGCCAATGAGCAGTTCTTC
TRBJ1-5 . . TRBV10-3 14 CAISDDSSNQPQHF TGTGCCATCAGTGACGACAGTAGCAATCAGCCCCAGCATTTT
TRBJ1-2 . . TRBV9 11 CASSGAHGYTF TGTGCCAGCAGCGGGGCTCATGGCTACACCTTC
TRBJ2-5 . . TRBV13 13 CASSLSLQETQYF TGTGCCAGCAGCCTCAGCCTCCAAGAGACCCAGTACTTC
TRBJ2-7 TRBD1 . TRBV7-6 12 CASSPGGHEQYF TGTGCCAGCAGCCCAGGGGGCCACGAGCAGTACTTC
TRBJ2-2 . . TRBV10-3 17 CAISEEMIGANTGELFF TGTGCCATCAGTGAAGAGATGATCGGGGCGAACACCGGGGAGCTGTTTTTT
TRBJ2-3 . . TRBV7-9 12 CASSTSTDTQYF TGTGCCAGCAGCACTAGCACAGATACGCAGTATTTT
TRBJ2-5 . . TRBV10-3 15 CAISEVLGGEETQYF TGTGCCATCAGTGAGGTATTAGGCGGAGAAGAGACCCAGTACTTC
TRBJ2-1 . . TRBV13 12 CASSSAWNEQFF TGTGCCAGCAGCTCTGCATGGAATGAGCAGTTCTTC
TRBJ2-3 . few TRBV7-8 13 CASSLLASDTQYF TGTGCCAGCAGCCTACTAGCCTCAGATACGCAGTATTTT